This T cell receptor beta chain was identified during a study of beta chain features in type 1 diabetes. Every bit of the isolated RNA underwent reverse transcription, so sequencing read expressed TCRB transcripts. Method: immunoSEQ multiplex PCR; TCRdb's copy keeps in-frame clones and lacks some. The repertoire consists of about 360,000 clones, with approximately 12% occurring once and the leading ten covering 0.0095% to 0.011%. Donors underwent one heparinised blood draw, 90 to 150 mL on average. CD4+ naive, central memory, regulatory and stem cell-like memory subsets were isolated by sorting on CD45RO/CCR7/CD25/CD127/CD95/CD27. The V end was cut by 2 bases, the J end by 5 bases, with 9 bases between. The CDR3 has 14 residues. Per the germline V gene, CDR1 is MGHRA and CDR2 is YSYEKL. This clone was counted only a few times. The antigen is not known. Broader study findings: Significant though moderate, a shortening of TCRB CDR3s appeared in all four CD4+ subsets of Type 1 diabetes patients.

The V and J genes are TRBV4-1 and TRBJ1-4; D not certain. The specimen sequenced was naive CD4+ T cells from blood. The sequence derives from a woman aged 18-30 years with type 1 diabetes. The CDR3, as DNA: TGCGCCAGCAGCCAACCGACACGGAATGAAAAACTGTTTTTT. Residues: CASSQPTRNEKLFF.